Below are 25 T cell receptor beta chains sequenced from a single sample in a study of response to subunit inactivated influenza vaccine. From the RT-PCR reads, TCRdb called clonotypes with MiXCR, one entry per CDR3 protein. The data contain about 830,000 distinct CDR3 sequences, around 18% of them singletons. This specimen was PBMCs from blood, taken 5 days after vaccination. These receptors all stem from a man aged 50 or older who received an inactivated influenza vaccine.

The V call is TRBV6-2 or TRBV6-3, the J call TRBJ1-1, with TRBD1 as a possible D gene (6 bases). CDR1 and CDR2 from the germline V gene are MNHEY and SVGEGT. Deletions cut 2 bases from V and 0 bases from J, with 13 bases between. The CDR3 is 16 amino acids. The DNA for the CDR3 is TGTGCCAGCAGTTACCGGCCAGGGGCCGTGAACACTGAAGCTTTCTTT. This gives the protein CASSYRPGAVNTEAFF.

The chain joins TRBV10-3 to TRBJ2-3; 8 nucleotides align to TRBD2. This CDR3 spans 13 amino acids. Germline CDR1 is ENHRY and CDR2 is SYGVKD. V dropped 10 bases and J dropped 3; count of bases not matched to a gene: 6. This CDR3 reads CATGIAGTDTQYF. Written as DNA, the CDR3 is TGTGCCACCGGCATAGCGGGAACAGATACGCAGTATTTT.

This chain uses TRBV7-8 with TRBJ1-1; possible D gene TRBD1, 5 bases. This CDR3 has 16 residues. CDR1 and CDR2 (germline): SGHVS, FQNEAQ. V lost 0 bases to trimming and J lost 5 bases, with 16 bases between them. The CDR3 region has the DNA TGTGCCAGCAGCTTAGCTCAGGGAGTGGTTTCTACTGAAGCTTTCTTT. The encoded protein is CASSLAQGVVSTEAFF.

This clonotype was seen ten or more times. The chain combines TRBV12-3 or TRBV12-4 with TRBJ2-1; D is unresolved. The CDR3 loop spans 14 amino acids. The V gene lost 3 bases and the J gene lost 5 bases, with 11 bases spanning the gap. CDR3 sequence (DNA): TGTGCCAGCAGTTTGGTAATTTCCAACAATGAGCAGTTCTTC. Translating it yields CASSLVISNNEQFF.

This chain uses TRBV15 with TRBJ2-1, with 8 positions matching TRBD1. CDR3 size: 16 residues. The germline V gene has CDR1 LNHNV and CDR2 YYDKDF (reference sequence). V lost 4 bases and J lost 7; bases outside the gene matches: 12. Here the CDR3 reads CATSTRVRQGQNEQFF. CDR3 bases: TGTGCCACCAGCACAAGGGTTAGACAGGGGCAAAATGAGCAGTTCTTC.

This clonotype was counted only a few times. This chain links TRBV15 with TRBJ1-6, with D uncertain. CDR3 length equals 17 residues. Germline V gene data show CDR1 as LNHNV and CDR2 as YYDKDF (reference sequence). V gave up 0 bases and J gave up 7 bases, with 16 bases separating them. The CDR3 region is CATSRDTGRSSNSPLHF. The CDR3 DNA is TGTGCCACCAGCAGAGATACCGGACGAAGTTCGAATTCACCCCTCCACTTT.

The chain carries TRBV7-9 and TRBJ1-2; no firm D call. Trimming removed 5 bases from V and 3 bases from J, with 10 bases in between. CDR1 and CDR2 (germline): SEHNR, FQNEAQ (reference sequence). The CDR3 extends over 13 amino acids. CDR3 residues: CASSRNPDYGYTF. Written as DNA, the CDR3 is TGTGCCAGCAGCCGAAATCCGGACTATGGCTACACCTTC.

As DNA, the CDR3 is TGCAGTGCTACCCCGGGTTCTAACACCATATATTTT. Its protein product is CSATPGSNTIYF. V is TRBV20-1 and J is TRBJ1-3; D unclear. V lost 4 bases, J lost 7 bases, and 11 bases lay in between. The CDR3 totals 12 residues. Germline CDR1 reads DFQATT; CDR2 reads SNEGSKA (reference sequence).

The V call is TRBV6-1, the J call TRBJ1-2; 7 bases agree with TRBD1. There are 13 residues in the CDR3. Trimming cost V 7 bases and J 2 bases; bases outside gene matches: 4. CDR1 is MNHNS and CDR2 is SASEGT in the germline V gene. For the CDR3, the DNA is TGTGCCAGCACTAAGGACAGGAACTATGGCTACACCTTC. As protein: CASTKDRNYGYTF.

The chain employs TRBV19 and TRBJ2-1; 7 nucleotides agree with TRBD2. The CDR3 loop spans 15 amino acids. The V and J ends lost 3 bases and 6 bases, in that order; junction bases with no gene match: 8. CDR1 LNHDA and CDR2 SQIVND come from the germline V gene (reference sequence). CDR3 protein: CASSILESGINEQFF. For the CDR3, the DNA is TGTGCCAGTAGTATCTTGGAAAGCGGGATCAATGAGCAGTTCTTC.

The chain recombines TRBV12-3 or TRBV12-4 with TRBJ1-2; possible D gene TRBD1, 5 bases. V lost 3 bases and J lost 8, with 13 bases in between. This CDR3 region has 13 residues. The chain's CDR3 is CASSFSGYGGYTF. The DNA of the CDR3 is TGTGCCAGCAGTTTTTCAGGGTATGGAGGCTACACCTTC.

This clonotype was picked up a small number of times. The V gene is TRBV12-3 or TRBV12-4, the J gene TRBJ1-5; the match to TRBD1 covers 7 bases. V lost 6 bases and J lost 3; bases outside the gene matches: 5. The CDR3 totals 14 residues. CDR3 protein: CASSEDRANQPQHF. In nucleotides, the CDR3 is TGTGCCAGCAGCGAAGACAGGGCCAATCAGCCCCAGCATTTT.

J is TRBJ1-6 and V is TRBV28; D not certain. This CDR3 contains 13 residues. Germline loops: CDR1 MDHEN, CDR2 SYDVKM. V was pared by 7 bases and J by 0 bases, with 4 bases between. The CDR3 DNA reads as TGTGCCAGCACAAGCTCCTATAATTCACCCCTCCACTTT. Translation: CASTSSYNSPLHF. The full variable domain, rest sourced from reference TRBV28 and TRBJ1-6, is DVKVTQSSRYLVKRTGEKVFLECVQDMDHENMFWYRQDPGLGLRLIYFSYDVKMKEKGDIPEGYSVSREKKERFSLILESASTNQTSMYLCASTSSYNSPLHFGNGTRLTVT.

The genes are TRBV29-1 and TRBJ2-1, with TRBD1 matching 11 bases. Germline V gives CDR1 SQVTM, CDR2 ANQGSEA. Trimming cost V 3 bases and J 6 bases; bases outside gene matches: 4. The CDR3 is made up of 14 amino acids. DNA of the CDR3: TGCAGCGTTGAGGGACAGGGGGGCCTCAATGAGCAGTTCTTC. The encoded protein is CSVEGQGGLNEQFF.

In DNA form, the CDR3 reads TGTGCCAGCAGCTTAGTCCCAGGGCAGGCTTTCTTT. Encoded protein: CASSLVPGQAFF. The V call is TRBV7-9, the J call TRBJ1-1; perhaps TRBD1 as D (5 bases). Germline CDR1 reads SEHNR; CDR2 reads FQNEAQ (reference sequence). V gave up 1 base and J gave up 11 bases, with 11 bases separating them. The CDR3 has 12 residues.

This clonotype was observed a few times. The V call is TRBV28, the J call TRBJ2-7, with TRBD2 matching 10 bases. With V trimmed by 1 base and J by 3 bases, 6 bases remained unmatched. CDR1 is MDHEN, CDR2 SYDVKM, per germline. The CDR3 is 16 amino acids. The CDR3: CASSLFRAGGDYEQYF. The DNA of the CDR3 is TGTGCCAGCAGTTTATTCCGAGCGGGGGGGGACTACGAGCAGTACTTC.

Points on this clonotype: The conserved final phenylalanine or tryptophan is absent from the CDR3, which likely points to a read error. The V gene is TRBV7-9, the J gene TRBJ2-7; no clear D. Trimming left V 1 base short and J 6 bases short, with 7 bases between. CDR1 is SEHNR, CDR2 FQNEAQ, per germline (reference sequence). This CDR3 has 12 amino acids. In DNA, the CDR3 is TGTGCCAGCAGCTTAGGGCTCGTCGAGCAGTACTCC. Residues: CASSLGLVEQYS.

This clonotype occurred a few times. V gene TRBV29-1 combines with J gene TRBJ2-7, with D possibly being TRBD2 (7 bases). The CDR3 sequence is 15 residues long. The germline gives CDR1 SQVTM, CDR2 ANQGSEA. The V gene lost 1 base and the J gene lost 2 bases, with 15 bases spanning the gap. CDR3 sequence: CSVEGSAGAAYEQYF. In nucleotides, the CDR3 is TGCAGCGTTGAAGGTTCCGCGGGGGCCGCCTACGAGCAGTACTTC.

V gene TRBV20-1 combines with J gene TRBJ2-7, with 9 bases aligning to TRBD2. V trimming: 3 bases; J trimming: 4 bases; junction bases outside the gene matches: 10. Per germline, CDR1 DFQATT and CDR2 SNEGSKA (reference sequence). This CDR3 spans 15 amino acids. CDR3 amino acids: CSASKGGGGDYEQYF. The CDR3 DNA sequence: TGCAGTGCTAGTAAAGGGGGCGGGGGGGATTACGAGCAGTACTTC.

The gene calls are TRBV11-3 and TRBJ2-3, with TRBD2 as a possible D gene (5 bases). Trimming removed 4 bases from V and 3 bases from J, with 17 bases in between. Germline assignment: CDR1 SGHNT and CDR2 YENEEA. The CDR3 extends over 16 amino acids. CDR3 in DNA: TGTGCCAGCAGCTCGTCTAAATCTCGCGGGACAGATACGCAGTATTTT. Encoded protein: CASSSSKSRGTDTQYF.

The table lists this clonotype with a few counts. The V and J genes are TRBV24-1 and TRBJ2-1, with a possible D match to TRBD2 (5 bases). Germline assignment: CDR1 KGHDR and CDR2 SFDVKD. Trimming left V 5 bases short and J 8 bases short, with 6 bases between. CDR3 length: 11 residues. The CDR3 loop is CATSVLDEQFF. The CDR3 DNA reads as TGTGCCACCAGTGTACTAGATGAGCAGTTCTTC.

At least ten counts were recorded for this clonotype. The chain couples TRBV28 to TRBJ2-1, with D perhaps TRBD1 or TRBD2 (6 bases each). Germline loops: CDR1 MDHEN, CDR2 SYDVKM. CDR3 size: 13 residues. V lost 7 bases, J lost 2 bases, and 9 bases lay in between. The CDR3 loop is CASNGGPYNEQFF. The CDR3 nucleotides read TGTGCCAGCAATGGGGGGCCCTACAATGAGCAGTTCTTC. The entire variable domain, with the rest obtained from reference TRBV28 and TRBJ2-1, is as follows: DVKVTQSSRYLVKRTGEKVFLECVQDMDHENMFWYRQDPGLGLRLIYFSYDVKMKEKGDIPEGYSVSREKKERFSLILESASTNQTSMYLCASNGGPYNEQFFGPGTRLTVL.

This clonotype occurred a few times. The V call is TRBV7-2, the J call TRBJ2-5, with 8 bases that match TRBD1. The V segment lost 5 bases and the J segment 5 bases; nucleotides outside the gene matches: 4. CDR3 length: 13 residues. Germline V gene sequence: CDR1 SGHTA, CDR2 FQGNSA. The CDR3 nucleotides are TGTGCCAGCAGCGGACAGGGTTACGAGACCCAGTACTTC. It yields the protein CASSGQGYETQYF.

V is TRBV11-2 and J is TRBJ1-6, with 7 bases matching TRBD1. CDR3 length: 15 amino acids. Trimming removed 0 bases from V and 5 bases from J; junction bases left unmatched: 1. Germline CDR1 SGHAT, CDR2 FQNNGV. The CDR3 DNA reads TGTGCCAGCAGCTTAGAGGGACAGCATAATTCACCCCTCCACTTT. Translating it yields CASSLEGQHNSPLHF.

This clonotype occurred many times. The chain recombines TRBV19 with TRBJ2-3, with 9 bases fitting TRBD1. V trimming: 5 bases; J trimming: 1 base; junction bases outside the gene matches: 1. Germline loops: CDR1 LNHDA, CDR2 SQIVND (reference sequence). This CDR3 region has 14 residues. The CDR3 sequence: CASSYRGRTDTQYF. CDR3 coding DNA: TGTGCCAGTAGTTACAGGGGGCGCACAGATACGCAGTATTTT.